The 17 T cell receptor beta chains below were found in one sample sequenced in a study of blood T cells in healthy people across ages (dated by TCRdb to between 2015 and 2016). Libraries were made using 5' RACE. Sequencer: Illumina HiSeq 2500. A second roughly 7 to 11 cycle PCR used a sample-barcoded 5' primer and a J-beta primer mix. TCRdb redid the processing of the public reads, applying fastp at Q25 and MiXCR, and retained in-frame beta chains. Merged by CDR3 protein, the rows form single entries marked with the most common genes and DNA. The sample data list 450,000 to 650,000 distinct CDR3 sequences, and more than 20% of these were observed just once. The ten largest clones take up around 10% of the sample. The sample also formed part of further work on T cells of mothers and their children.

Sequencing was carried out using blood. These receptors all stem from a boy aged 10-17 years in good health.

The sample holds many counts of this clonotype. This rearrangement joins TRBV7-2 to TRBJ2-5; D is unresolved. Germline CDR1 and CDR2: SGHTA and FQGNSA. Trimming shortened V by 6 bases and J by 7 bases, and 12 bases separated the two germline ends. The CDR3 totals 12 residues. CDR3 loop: CASSKTPGTQYF. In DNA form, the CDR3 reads TGTGCCAGCAGTAAAACCCCAGGGACCCAGTACTTC.

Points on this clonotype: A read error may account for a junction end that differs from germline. CDR3 DNA: TGTGGAAGGGACGGATTTAATGAAAAATTGTTTTTT. Amino acid sequence: CGRDGFNEKLFF. The chain joins TRBV14 to TRBJ1-4, with D possibly being TRBD1 (5 bases). The CDR3 sequence is 12 residues long. Looked up from germline, CDR1 is SGHDN and CDR2 is FVKESK.

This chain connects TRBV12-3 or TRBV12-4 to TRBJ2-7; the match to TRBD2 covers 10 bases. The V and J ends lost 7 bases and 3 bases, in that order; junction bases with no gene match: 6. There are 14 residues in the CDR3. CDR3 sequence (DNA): TGTGCCAGCACCCTTAGCGGGGGGTTCTACGAGCAGTACTTC. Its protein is CASTLSGGFYEQYF.

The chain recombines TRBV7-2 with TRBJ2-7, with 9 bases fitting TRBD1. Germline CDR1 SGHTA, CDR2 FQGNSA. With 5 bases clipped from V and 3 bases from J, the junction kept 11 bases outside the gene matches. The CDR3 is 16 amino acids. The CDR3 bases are TGTGCCAGCAGCCCCAGGGTCCGACAGGGGGACTACGAGCAGTACTTC. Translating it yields CASSPRVRQGDYEQYF.

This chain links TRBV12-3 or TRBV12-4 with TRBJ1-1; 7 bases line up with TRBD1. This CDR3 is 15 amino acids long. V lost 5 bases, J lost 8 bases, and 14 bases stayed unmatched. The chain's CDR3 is CASSRIRGVGAEAFF. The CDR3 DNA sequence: TGTGCCAGCAGTAGAATCAGGGGGGTGGGAGCGGAAGCTTTCTTT.

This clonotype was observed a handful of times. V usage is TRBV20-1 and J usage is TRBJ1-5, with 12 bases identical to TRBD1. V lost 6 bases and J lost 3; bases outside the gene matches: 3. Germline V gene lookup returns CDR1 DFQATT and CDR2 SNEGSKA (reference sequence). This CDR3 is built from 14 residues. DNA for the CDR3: TGCAGTGCCTGGGACAGGGGGCACAATCAGCCCCAGCATTTT. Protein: CSAWDRGHNQPQHF.

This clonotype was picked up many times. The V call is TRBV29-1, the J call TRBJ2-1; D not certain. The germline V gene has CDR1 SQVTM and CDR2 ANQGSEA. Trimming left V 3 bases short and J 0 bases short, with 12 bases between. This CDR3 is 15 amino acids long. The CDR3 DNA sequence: TGCAGCGTTGACGCTGGGCCGAGCTCCTACAATGAGCAGTTCTTC. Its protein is CSVDAGPSSYNEQFF.

CDR3 DNA: TGTGCCAGCAGCGTAGGTAGCGGGAGCTCCTACAATGAGCAGTTCTTC. Its protein product is CASSVGSGSSYNEQFF. The chain employs TRBV9 and TRBJ2-1; 9 bases map to TRBD2. The V gene's germline CDR1 is SGDLS and CDR2 YYNGEE. V lost 0 bases and J lost 0; bases outside the gene matches: 1. CDR3 length: 16 amino acids. The full variable domain, with the rest looked up from reference TRBV9 and TRBJ2-1, is DSGVTQTPKHLITATGQRVTLRCSPRSGDLSVYWYQQSLDQGLQFLIQYYNGEERAKGNILERFSAQQFPDLHSELNLSSLELGDSALYFCASSVGSGSSYNEQFFGPGTRLTVL.

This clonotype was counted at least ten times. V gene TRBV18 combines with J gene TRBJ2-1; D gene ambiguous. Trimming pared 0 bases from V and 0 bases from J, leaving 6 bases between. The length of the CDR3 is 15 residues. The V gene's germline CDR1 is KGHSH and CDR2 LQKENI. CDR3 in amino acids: CASSPPTGSYNEQFF. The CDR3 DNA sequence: TGTGCCAGCTCACCACCTACGGGCTCCTACAATGAGCAGTTCTTC.

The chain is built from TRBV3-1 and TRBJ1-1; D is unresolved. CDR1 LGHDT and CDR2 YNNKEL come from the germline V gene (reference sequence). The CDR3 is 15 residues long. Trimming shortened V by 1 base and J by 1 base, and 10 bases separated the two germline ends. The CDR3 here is CASSQAESGNTEAFF. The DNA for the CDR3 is TGTGCCAGCAGCCAAGCGGAATCGGGGAACACTGAAGCTTTCTTT.

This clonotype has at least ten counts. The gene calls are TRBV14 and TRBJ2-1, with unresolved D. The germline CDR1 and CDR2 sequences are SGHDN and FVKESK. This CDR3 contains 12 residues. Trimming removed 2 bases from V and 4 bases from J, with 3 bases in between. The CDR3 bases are TGTGCCAGCAGCCAAACGTACAATGAGCAGTTCTTC. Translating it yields CASSQTYNEQFF.

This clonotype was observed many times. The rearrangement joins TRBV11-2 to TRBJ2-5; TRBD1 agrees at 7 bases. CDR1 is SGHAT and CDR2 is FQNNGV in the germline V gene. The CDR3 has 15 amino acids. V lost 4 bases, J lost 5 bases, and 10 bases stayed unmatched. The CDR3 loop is CASSSNRGGVETQYF. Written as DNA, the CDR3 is TGTGCCAGCAGCTCCAACAGGGGCGGTGTGGAGACCCAGTACTTC.

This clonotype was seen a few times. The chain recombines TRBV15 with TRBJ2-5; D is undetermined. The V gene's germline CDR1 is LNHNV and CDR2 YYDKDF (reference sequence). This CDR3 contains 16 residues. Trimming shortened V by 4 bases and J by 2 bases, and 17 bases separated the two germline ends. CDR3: CATSTSNEEPQETQYF. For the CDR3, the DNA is TGTGCCACCAGCACCTCAAACGAGGAACCTCAAGAGACCCAGTACTTC.

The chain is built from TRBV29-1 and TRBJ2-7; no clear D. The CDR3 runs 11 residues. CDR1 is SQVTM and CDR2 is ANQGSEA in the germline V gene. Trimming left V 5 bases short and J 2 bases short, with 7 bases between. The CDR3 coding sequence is TGCAGCGTTTACAGCACCTACGAGCAGTACTTC. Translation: CSVYSTYEQYF.

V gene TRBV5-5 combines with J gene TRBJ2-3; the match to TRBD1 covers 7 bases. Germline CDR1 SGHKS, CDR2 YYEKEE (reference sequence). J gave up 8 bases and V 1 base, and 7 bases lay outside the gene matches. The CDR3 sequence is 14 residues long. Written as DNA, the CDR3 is TGTGCCAGCAGCTTGACCTGGACAGGCTTTACGCAGTATTTT. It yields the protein CASSLTWTGFTQYF.

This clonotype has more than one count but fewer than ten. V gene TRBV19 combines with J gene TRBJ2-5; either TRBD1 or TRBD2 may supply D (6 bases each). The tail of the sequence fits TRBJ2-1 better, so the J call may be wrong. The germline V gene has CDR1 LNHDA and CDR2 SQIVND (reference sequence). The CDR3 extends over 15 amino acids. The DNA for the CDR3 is TGTGCCAGTAGCCCCCTCGGGGGCCGGAAAAATGAGCAGTTCTTC. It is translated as CASSPLGGRKNEQFF.

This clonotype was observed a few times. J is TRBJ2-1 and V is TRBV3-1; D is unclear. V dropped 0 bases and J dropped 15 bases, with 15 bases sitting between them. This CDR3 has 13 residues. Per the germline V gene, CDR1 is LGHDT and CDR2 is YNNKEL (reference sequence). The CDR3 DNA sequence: TGTGCCAGCAGCCAAGATCATTACCCGGCGTTGTTCTTC. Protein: CASSQDHYPALFF.